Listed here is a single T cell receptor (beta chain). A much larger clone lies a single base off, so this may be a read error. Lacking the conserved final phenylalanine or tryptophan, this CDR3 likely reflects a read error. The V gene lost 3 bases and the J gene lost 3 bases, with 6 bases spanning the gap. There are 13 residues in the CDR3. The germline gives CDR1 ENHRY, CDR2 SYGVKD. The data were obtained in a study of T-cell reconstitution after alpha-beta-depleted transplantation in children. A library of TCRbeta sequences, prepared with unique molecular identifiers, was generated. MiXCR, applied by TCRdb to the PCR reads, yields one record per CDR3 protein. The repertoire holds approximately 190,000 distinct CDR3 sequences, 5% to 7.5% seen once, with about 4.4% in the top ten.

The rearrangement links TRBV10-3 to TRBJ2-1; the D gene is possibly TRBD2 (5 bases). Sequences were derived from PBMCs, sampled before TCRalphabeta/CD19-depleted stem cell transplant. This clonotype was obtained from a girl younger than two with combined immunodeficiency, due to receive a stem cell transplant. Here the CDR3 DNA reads TGTGCCATCAGTGAAGGAGGCTACAATGAGCAGTTCTAC. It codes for CAISEGGYNEQFY.